Sequencing of this TCR beta chain was carried out in a study of blood T cells in healthy people across ages. Study-wide findings and caveats: There were more naive CD4+ cells and higher diversity in long-lived donors than in aged donors. With age, beta diversity per million T cells declined roughly linearly, significantly by 35 to 40.

Alongside a J-beta primer mix, a sample-barcoded 5' primer served in a second PCR lasting roughly 6 to 11 cycles. Every molecule of cDNA carried a tag from a template-switch adaptor with 12 random nucleotides. Individual samples furnished no less than 2.5 million CDR3-containing paired-end reads apiece. Each CDR3 protein is one row after TCRdb ran MiXCR on the 5' RACE reads. The profile shows about 600,000 distinct CDR3 sequences, 40% to 55% of them singletons. In germline, CDR1 is SGHTA, CDR2 FQGNSA. The CDR3 runs to 17 residues. A note on this clonotype: Its antigen is unidentified. Its ends do not fully match the called genes, so a read error is possible.

The chain has TRBV7-2 and TRBJ2-1; 8 bases match TRBD1. The sample taken for sequencing was blood. The clonotype comes from a man older than 75 in good health. CDR3 sequence reads: CACSLRTGWASYNEQFF. In nucleotides, the CDR3 is TGTGCCTGCAGCTTAAGGACAGGGTGGGCCTCCTACAATGAGCAGTTCTTC. Variable domain in full (rest from reference TRBV7-2 and TRBJ2-1): GAGVSQSPSNKVTEKGKDVELRCDPISGHTALYWYRQSLGQGLEFLIYFQGNSAPDKSGLPSDRFSAERTGGSVSTLTIQRTQQEDSAVYLCACSLRTGWASYNEQFFGPGTRLTVL.